The 10 T cell receptor beta chains listed next were all sequenced from one sample in a study of a mutant IDH1 vaccine in newly diagnosed glioma. Their cognate antigens are unknown. This sample's time point: week 47, end of study. A 20-mer mutant IDH1 peptide at 300 ug was injected subcutaneously with topical imiquimod. Some clones are missing from TCRdb's copy, which holds only in-frame ones; the method was immunoSEQ multiplex PCR. The sample holds approximately 100,000 clones, roughly nine tenths seen once. This sample comprised PBMCs, obtained from a glioma patient whose treatment included an IDH1 peptide vaccine. The origin of the receptors is a woman aged 45-65 years with glioma.

This chain joins TRBV28 and TRBJ2-2; 10 bases are shared with TRBD2. This CDR3 region has 17 residues. The germline gives CDR1 MDHEN, CDR2 SYDVKM. J was trimmed by 3 bases and V by 2 bases; bases with no gene match: 6. This CDR3 is CASSLALAGGYTGELFF. The CDR3 DNA follows: TGTGCCAGCAGTTTAGCCTTAGCGGGAGGATACACCGGGGAGCTGTTTTTT.

This chain connects TRBV10-2 to TRBJ2-7; 13 bases match TRBD2. Germline CDR1 and CDR2: WSHSY and SAAADI. The CDR3 runs 14 residues. The V segment lost 8 bases and the J segment 9 bases; nucleotides outside the gene matches: 10. CDR3 coding DNA: TGCGCCAGCGGGGGGACTAGCGGGACGAGCGGGCAGTACTTC. The encoded protein is CASGGTSGTSGQYF.

Only one count was recorded for this clone. The chain carries TRBV27 and TRBJ1-1, with D possibly being TRBD1 (6 bases). The CDR3 has 15 amino acids. Trimming removed 0 bases from V and 2 bases from J, with 10 bases in between. Germline V CDR1 and CDR2: MNHEY, SMNVEV (reference sequence). The CDR3 spells CASSLSPGANTEAFF. The DNA for the CDR3 is TGTGCCAGCAGTTTATCCCCAGGGGCCAACACTGAAGCTTTCTTT.

In its sample, this clone was seen a few times. The chain is built from TRBV7-9 and TRBJ1-1, with D perhaps matching TRBD1 (5 bases). CDR3 length: 17 amino acids. The V end lost 2 bases, the J end lost 0 bases, and 16 bases lay between the germline ends. Per the germline V gene, CDR1 is SEHNR and CDR2 is FQNEAQ (reference sequence). Here the CDR3 reads CASSLKGWRGMNTEAFF. Here the CDR3 DNA reads TGTGCCAGCAGCTTAAAGGGCTGGCGGGGCATGAACACTGAAGCTTTCTTT.

J is TRBJ1-1 and V is TRBV5-1, with D hard to call. This CDR3 contains 14 residues. Looked up from germline, CDR1 is SGHRS and CDR2 is YFSETQ. Deletions cut 3 bases from V and 7 bases from J, with 16 bases between. The CDR3 loop is CASSYDSGFGEAFF. CDR3 bases: TGCGCCAGCAGCTACGACTCGGGGTTTGGTGAAGCTTTCTTT.

The CDR3 sequence: CASSLGLAVSGANVLTF. CDR3 bases: TGTGCCAGCAGCTTAGGACTAGCGGTCTCTGGGGCCAACGTCCTGACTTTC. The V call is TRBV5-6, the J call TRBJ2-6; the match to TRBD2 covers 10 bases. In germline, CDR1 is SGHDT, CDR2 YYEEEE. Losses at the gene ends were 2 bases for V and 0 bases for J; bases not matched to a gene: 2. The CDR3 has 17 residues. Variable domain in full (rest from reference TRBV5-6 and TRBJ2-6): DAGVTQSPTHLIKTRGQQVTLRCSPKSGHDTVSWYQQALGQGPQFIFQYYEEEERQRGNFPDRFSGHQFPNYSSELNVNALLLGDSALYLCASSLGLAVSGANVLTFGAGSRLTVL.

The J gene is TRBJ2-5, the V gene TRBV20-1; no clear D. The J call is uncertain, as TRBJ2-7 better fits the DNA end. CDR3 length: 11 residues. Germline CDR1 reads DFQATT; CDR2 reads SNEGSKA (reference sequence). The CDR3 nucleotides are TGCAGTGCTAGAGCCTTATACGAGCAGTACTTC. Its protein is CSARALYEQYF.

This clone came up once. The chain couples TRBV4-3 to TRBJ2-1; D uncertain. CDR3 length: 16 residues. V shed 1 base and J shed 0 bases, with 10 bases lying between them. Looked up from germline, CDR1 is LGHNA and CDR2 is YSLEER. The DNA of the CDR3 is TGCGCCAGCAGCCAAGTAGACCTAGTCTCCTACAATGAGCAGTTCTTC. The encoded protein is CASSQVDLVSYNEQFF.

The chain is built from TRBV19 and TRBJ2-1; 7 bases agree with TRBD1. CDR1 LNHDA and CDR2 SQIVND come from the germline V gene (reference sequence). The J segment lost 1 base and the V segment lost 8 bases, leaving 17 bases of the junction unmatched. There are 18 residues in the CDR3. The CDR3 bases are TGTGCCAGTCGAGCAGGACCCGGACAGGTCAATTCCTACAATGAGCAGTTCTTC. Encoded protein: CASRAGPGQVNSYNEQFF.

The V call is TRBV5-5, the J call TRBJ2-3; D not certain. This CDR3 is built from 15 residues. V lost 4 bases and J lost 2, with 14 bases in between. Germline loops: CDR1 SGHKS, CDR2 YYEKEE (reference sequence). The CDR3 DNA sequence: TGTGCCAGCAGCCGCTGGGTGGGATCCACAGATACGCAGTATTTT. This encodes CASSRWVGSTDTQYF. The entire variable domain, with the rest obtained from reference TRBV5-5 and TRBJ2-3, is as follows: DAGVTQSPTHLIKTRGQQVTLRCSPISGHKSVSWYQQVLGQGPQFIFQYYEKEERGRGNFPDRFSARQFPNYSSELNVNALLLGDSALYLCASSRWVGSTDTQYFGPGTRLTVL.